One and the same sample provided the 22 T cell receptor beta chains below, sequenced in a study of radiotherapy plus CTLA-4 blockade in lung cancer. Sequencing used immunoSEQ multiplex PCR; TCRdb keeps in-frame clones, though not all of them. The sample comprises some 50,000 clones, roughly 84% of which are singletons, and 2.5% to 3.5% rests with the top ten. The sequences come from peripheral blood, collected from a patient treated with radiotherapy plus ipilimumab. These receptor sequences come from a human donor with non-small cell lung cancer who had a partial response to radiotherapy plus ipilimumab.

In this sample, this clone turned up a few times. The gene calls are TRBV4-1 and TRBJ2-7; 9 positions match TRBD1. Germline V gives CDR1 MGHRA, CDR2 YSYEKL. Germline trimming cut 0 bases from V and 6 bases from J; bases unmatched to any gene: 6. CDR3 length: 15 amino acids. In DNA form, the CDR3 reads TGCGCCAGCAGCCAAGAAGTGGACAGGGGAGGCGAGCAGTACTTC. It is translated as CASSQEVDRGGEQYF.

The rearrangement links TRBV7-6 to TRBJ1-5; TRBD1 agrees at 10 bases. After removal of 6 bases from V and 5 bases from J, the junction contained 4 bases not matched to a gene. The CDR3 is made up of 14 amino acids. Looked up from germline, CDR1 is SGHVS and CDR2 is FNYEAQ. The CDR3 DNA is TGTGCCAGCAGTGCCGGGACAGGGGATCAGCCCCAGCATTTT. The encoded protein is CASSAGTGDQPQHF.

CDR3 in DNA: TGTGCCAGCAGCTTCCACGACCGGGGGGAAAAACTGTTTTTT. This sequence encodes CASSFHDRGEKLFF. V gene TRBV5-5 combines with J gene TRBJ1-4, with TRBD1 as a possible D gene (5 bases). CDR1 SGHKS and CDR2 YYEKEE come from the germline V gene (reference sequence). The CDR3 is 14 amino acids. V dropped 2 bases and J dropped 8 bases, with 13 bases sitting between them. The whole variable domain, filled in from reference TRBV5-5 and TRBJ1-4, reads DAGVTQSPTHLIKTRGQQVTLRCSPISGHKSVSWYQQVLGQGPQFIFQYYEKEERGRGNFPDRFSARQFPNYSSELNVNALLLGDSALYLCASSFHDRGEKLFFGSGTQLSVL.

The chain joins TRBV9 to TRBJ2-3, with 12 bases matching TRBD1. CDR1 is SGDLS, CDR2 YYNGEE, per germline. There are 18 residues in the CDR3. V lost 3 bases to trimming and J lost 0 bases; unmatched junction nucleotides: 8. In nucleotides, the CDR3 is TGTGCCAGCAGCGCCGGGGACAGGGGGCCCCCTAGCACAGATACGCAGTATTTT. Its translation is CASSAGDRGPPSTDTQYF. Full variable domain (missing parts from reference TRBV9 and TRBJ2-3): DSGVTQTPKHLITATGQRVTLRCSPRSGDLSVYWYQQSLDQGLQFLIQYYNGEERAKGNILERFSAQQFPDLHSELNLSSLELGDSALYFCASSAGDRGPPSTDTQYFGPGTRLTVL.

This clone appeared a single time. The rearrangement links TRBV20-1 to TRBJ1-1, with TRBD1 matching over 8 bases. Germline V gene data show CDR1 as DFQATT and CDR2 as SNEGSKA (reference sequence). This CDR3 region has 11 residues. After removal of 5 bases from V and 8 bases from J, the junction contained 4 bases not matched to a gene. CDR3 region: CSAPDRAEAFF. Here the CDR3 DNA reads TGCAGTGCTCCGGACAGGGCCGAAGCTTTCTTT.

V and J are TRBV18 and TRBJ2-7, with TRBD1 matching over 8 bases. CDR1 and CDR2 from the germline V gene are KGHSH and LQKENI. Trimming at V came to 3 bases and at J to 3 bases, leaving 7 bases not matched to a gene. CDR3 size: 15 residues. This chain's CDR3 is CASSPAGTGIYEQYF. The CDR3 DNA reads TGTGCCAGCTCACCCGCCGGGACAGGTATCTACGAGCAGTACTTC.

The rearrangement links TRBV6-5 to TRBJ2-7; 7 positions match TRBD1. The CDR3 loop spans 13 amino acids. The V segment lost 5 bases and the J segment 3 bases; nucleotides outside the gene matches: 4. Per germline, CDR1 MNHEY and CDR2 SVGAGI. CDR3 coding DNA: TGTGCCAGCAGTCGGGACAGTCGCTACGAGCAGTACTTC. This encodes CASSRDSRYEQYF.

This chain joins TRBV19 and TRBJ2-5; the D gene is possibly TRBD2 (5 bases). Trimming cost V 1 base and J 11 bases, with 11 bases left between them. This CDR3 has 12 amino acids. Looked up from germline, CDR1 is LNHDA and CDR2 is SQIVND (reference sequence). The CDR3 sequence: CASSIGLGEQYF. The DNA for the CDR3 is TGTGCCAGTAGTATAGGACTGGGAGAGCAGTACTTC.

A word on this clone: Other DNA sequences in this specimen translate into the identical CDR3. The CDR3 protein is CASSIAQGAAYEQYF. CDR3 bases: TGTGCCAGTAGTATAGCACAGGGGGCGGCATACGAGCAGTACTTC. The rearrangement joins TRBV19 to TRBJ2-7; 9 nucleotides match TRBD1. The length of the CDR3 is 15 residues. CDR1 is LNHDA, CDR2 SQIVND, per germline (reference sequence). Trimming removed 1 base from V and 4 bases from J; junction bases left unmatched: 5.

V and J are TRBV4-1 and TRBJ1-3; D is possibly TRBD1 (6 bases). Germline CDR1 reads MGHRA; CDR2 reads YSYEKL. V lost 6 bases, J lost 0 bases, and 12 bases lay in between. The CDR3 has 15 residues. For the CDR3, the DNA is TGCGCCAGCAGGGACAGCACCCTCTCTGGAAACACCATATATTTT. This encodes CASRDSTLSGNTIYF.

This sequence joins TRBV7-2 and TRBJ1-4, with 7 nucleotides matching TRBD1. With 5 bases clipped from V and 0 bases from J, the junction kept 6 bases outside the gene matches. This CDR3 comprises 16 residues. Germline V lookup: CDR1 SGHTA, CDR2 FQGNSA. The CDR3 nucleotides read TGTGCCAGCAGCCCCCCCGGGACAGCAACTAATGAAAAACTGTTTTTT. This sequence encodes CASSPPGTATNEKLFF. Full variable domain (outside the CDR3, taken from reference TRBV7-2 and TRBJ1-4): GAGVSQSPSNKVTEKGKDVELRCDPISGHTALYWYRQSLGQGLEFLIYFQGNSAPDKSGLPSDRFSAERTGGSVSTLTIQRTQQEDSAVYLCASSPPGTATNEKLFFGSGTQLSVL.

The chain recombines TRBV19 with TRBJ1-3, with 10 bases aligning to TRBD1. Germline loops: CDR1 LNHDA, CDR2 SQIVND (reference sequence). V lost 6 bases, J lost 0 bases, and 11 bases stayed unmatched. This CDR3 contains 18 residues. The CDR3 loop is CASSRVGTGEISGNTIYF. DNA of the CDR3: TGTGCCAGTAGCCGTGTCGGGACAGGGGAAATCTCTGGAAACACCATATATTTT.

This clone came up a few times. The V gene is TRBV28, the J gene TRBJ1-1, with unresolved D. V dropped 8 bases and J dropped 3 bases, with 10 bases sitting between them. The germline gives CDR1 MDHEN, CDR2 SYDVKM. This CDR3 comprises 12 residues. CDR3 DNA sequence: TGTGCCAGCGACGGGAGGTACACTGAAGCTTTCTTT. As protein: CASDGRYTEAFF.

V is TRBV10-2 and J is TRBJ1-5; TRBD1 matches 11 bases. Germline V gene sequence: CDR1 WSHSY, CDR2 SAAADI. J was trimmed by 4 bases and V by 4 bases; bases with no gene match: 6. The CDR3 totals 16 residues. The DNA for the CDR3 is TGCGCCAGCAGTGCCCGGGACAGGGGGTCTAATCAGCCCCAGCATTTT. This translates into CASSARDRGSNQPQHF.

This clone has more than one count but fewer than ten. The CDR3 coding sequence is TGCGCCAGCAGCCTGGGACAGGGATTCAGGTCACCCCTCCACTTT. Translation gives CASSLGQGFRSPLHF. This rearrangement joins TRBV5-1 to TRBJ1-6; 9 nucleotides line up with TRBD1. The germline gives CDR1 SGHRS, CDR2 YFSETQ. V lost 4 bases, J lost 10 bases, and 9 bases stayed unmatched. This CDR3 contains 15 residues.

In this sample, this clone turned up a few times. J is TRBJ1-6 and V is TRBV19; D not resolved. This CDR3 region has 14 residues. Germline-derived CDR1 and CDR2 are LNHDA and SQIVND (reference sequence). The ends were cut back, 6 bases at V and 9 bases at J, with 15 bases in the middle. This chain's CDR3 is CASRERGAGSPLHF. CDR3 coding DNA: TGTGCCAGTAGAGAACGGGGAGCGGGTTCACCCCTCCACTTT.

This rearrangement joins TRBV7-9 to TRBJ2-7, with 7 bases identical to TRBD1. V trimming: 5 bases; J trimming: 3 bases; junction bases outside the gene matches: 7. Germline loops: CDR1 SEHNR, CDR2 FQNEAQ (reference sequence). The CDR3 has 14 residues. CDR3 protein: CASSSRDSDYEQYF. CDR3 DNA: TGTGCCAGCAGCAGCCGGGACAGTGACTACGAGCAGTACTTC.

This chain uses TRBV11-2 with TRBJ2-1; the match to TRBD1 covers 10 bases. Looked up from germline, CDR1 is SGHAT and CDR2 is FQNNGV. The V and J ends lost 5 bases and 3 bases, in that order; junction bases with no gene match: 10. This CDR3 is built from 17 residues. The CDR3 bases are TGTGCCAGCAGCCCTGATAGATGGGACAGGGGCTACAATGAGCAGTTCTTC. Protein: CASSPDRWDRGYNEQFF.

V usage is TRBV7-9 and J usage is TRBJ1-1, with a tentative D call TRBD1 (6 bases). The length of the CDR3 is 12 residues. The V and J ends lost 4 bases and 6 bases respectively, with 9 bases between them. CDR1 is SEHNR and CDR2 is FQNEAQ in the germline V gene (reference sequence). CDR3 residues: CASSSKGAEAFF. The CDR3 nucleotides read TGTGCCAGCAGCTCAAAGGGGGCTGAAGCTTTCTTT.

The chain links TRBV5-1 to TRBJ2-1, with D perhaps TRBD1 (6 bases). The V end lost 0 bases, the J end lost 2 bases, and 12 bases lay between the germline ends. Germline V gene sequence: CDR1 SGHRS, CDR2 YFSETQ. The CDR3 loop spans 16 amino acids. The CDR3 coding sequence is TGCGCCAGCAGCTTGGGACTTGGACAGACCTACAATGAGCAGTTCTTC. This sequence encodes CASSLGLGQTYNEQFF. The full variable domain, its missing parts supplied by reference TRBV5-1 and TRBJ2-1, is KAGVTQTPRYLIKTRGQQVTLSCSPISGHRSVSWYQQTPGQGLQFLFEYFSETQRNKGNFPGRFSGRQFSNSRSEMNVSTLELGDSALYLCASSLGLGQTYNEQFFGPGTRLTVL.

Notes on this clone: Other DNA sequences in this specimen translate into the identical CDR3. J is TRBJ2-7 and V is TRBV9; TRBD1 agrees at 7 bases. The length of the CDR3 is 14 residues. The germline V gene has CDR1 SGDLS and CDR2 YYNGEE. V lost 0 bases, J lost 1 base, and 1 base stayed unmatched. The CDR3 DNA reads TGTGCCAGCAGCGTAGGGGACAGTTCCTACGAGCAGTACTTC. It specifies CASSVGDSSYEQYF.

The V call is TRBV19, the J call TRBJ2-2; D possibly corresponds to TRBD1 (6 bases). The germline V gene has CDR1 LNHDA and CDR2 SQIVND (reference sequence). The CDR3 totals 14 residues. Deletions cut 8 bases from V and 3 bases from J, with 13 bases between. CDR3 in DNA: TGTGCCAGTTACGGGACACTATACACCGGGGAGCTGTTTTTT. This sequence encodes CASYGTLYTGELFF.